The source of this T cell receptor (beta chain) is a study of T cells in Graves' hyperthyroidism and ophthalmopathy (dated by TCRdb to between 2017 and 2020). For the study in its entirety: Peripheral blood was sampled at the time of initial diagnosis, prior to any treatment. After blood sampling, hyperthyroidism patients were treated with methimazole at a starting dose of 30 mg daily, and ophthalmopathy patients were treated with high-dose intravenous methylprednisolone. According to the paper, TCR Vbeta CDR3 sequencing was carried out on some 140 peripheral blood samples, which came from fewer than 50 ophthalmopathy, 75 to 80 hyperthyroidism and some 17 progressor patients. TCR V-J signatures able to tell the groups apart were searched for in a discovery cohort of 90 to 100 patients, of whom over 40 had Graves' ophthalmopathy and about 55 had stable Graves' hyperthyroidism. For training and testing, the 100 or so patients in the discovery cohort were randomly divided in a 7:3 ratio. In about 6 Graves' hyperthyroidism patients, the study also compared T-cell repertoires from thyroid tissue with T-cell repertoires from blood. Prospective prediction of ophthalmopathy was tested in an independent validation cohort of 18 to 20 hyperthyroidism patients and some 17 patients who later progressed to ophthalmopathy.

What the authors observed across the whole study: Ophthalmopathy was separated from stable hyperthyroidism by a 13 V-J signature model, with approximately 86% sensitivity and about 81% specificity obtained in cross-validation and 80%/75% obtained in testing. Most expanded thyroid clonotypes (frequency above 0.001) were also detected in blood, a finding suggesting that blood repertoires may reflect thyroid immune responses. In validation, the model predicted progression to ophthalmopathy with approximately 70% sensitivity and approximately 74% specificity, a median of around 6.6 months before onset. No statistical method was used to fix the sample size in advance, and group allocation was not hidden from the investigators.

Stable Graves' hyperthyroidism was defined as no progression to ophthalmopathy during 18 months of follow-up. Hyperthyroidism patients were newly diagnosed, with disease duration under 2 months, and aged 18 to 65 years. Patients with uncontrolled infections, other autoimmune diseases, pregnancy or lactation were excluded. Diagnoses were established on the basis of clinical symptoms, serum thyroxine and TRAb, thyroid ultrasound, and orbital computed tomography. PBMCs were isolated from approximately 10 ml of fresh peripheral blood by Ficoll-Paque density gradient centrifugation. Total RNA was extracted using Trizol reagent, and RNA quality was assessed on an Agilent 2100 Bioanalyzer. This clonotype was detected a few times. This clone's antigen is unknown. The sample holds no much larger clone one base away, and base qualities are not on file. The CDR3 spans 13 residues, from the cysteine through the phenylalanine. Only the CDR3 DNA stays, 39 bases, in frame from base 1. According to the germline V gene (reference sequence), CDR1 reads DFQATT and CDR2 reads SNEGSKA. Trimming accounts for 5 bases at V and 4 bases at J, while the number of junction bases matched to no gene is 4.

TCR beta CDR3 regions were amplified from RNA transcripts. The first round of RT-PCR for the TCR CDR3 was performed with the HTBI primer set and the Qiagen OneStep RT-PCR kit. A second multiplex PCR round built the libraries, followed by size selection and purification. Sequencing of the libraries was done on an Illumina HiSeq2000 using paired-end 100 bp reads. The study's processing was this. SOAPnuke was used to process the raw data, removing reads that contained adapters or uncalled bases, had a mean Phred below 15, or lacked an exact match to the constant primer or identifier. COPE v1.2.5 was used to merge the high-quality paired reads, and each unique nucleotide sequence was defined as a clonotype. Clonotypes were aligned to IMGT TRBV, TRBD and TRBJ reference segments using MiTCR v1.1. The analysis included only V-J combinations with a frequency above 0.0001, which together covered roughly 99% of the repertoires. The TCS score was defined as the ratio of F50 (clonal expansion) to E x V (chaos), calculated using BLOSUM62-based TCRdist between CDR3 peptides within each V-J. Welch's t-statistics and random forest reduced 500 to 650 V-J features to 13, which were used in a naive Bayes classifier (R e1071). The public reads were run again by TCRdb, first through fastp at Q25 and then through MiXCR, and only productive beta chains were kept. Identical CDR3 proteins give one entry, which carries the most common genes and DNA. TCRdb's processing, not the authors', yielded these V and J calls. A total of a few hundred thousand distinct CDR3 sequences appear in this sample, 15% of them only once. The top ten hold roughly 33% of the sample.

The receptor comes from a woman in her 30s with Graves' hyperthyroidism. The specimen sequenced was blood. The rearranged chain carries TRBV20-1 and TRBJ1-1, and TRBD1 aligns with 10 junction nucleotides. The CDR3 has the sequence CSADRGLGTEAFF. The DNA sequence is TGCAGTGCTGACAGGGGGCTCGGCACTGAAGCTTTCTTT.